One sample yielded the 8 T cell receptor beta chains listed below, sequenced in a study of T cell responses to AZD1222 COVID-19 vaccine. The table came from immunoSEQ multiplex PCR; TCRdb's copy has only in-frame clones and leaves some out. The sample has roughly 80,000 clones, 70% to 90% seen once. This specimen consisted of peripheral blood, obtained on day 0 of MenACWY control vaccination. The receptors derive from an adult in good health.

This rearrangement joins TRBV6-6 to TRBJ2-1; 12 nucleotides line up with TRBD2. The CDR3 is 18 residues long. The germline CDR1 and CDR2 sequences are MNHNY and SVGAGI (reference sequence). The V and J ends lost 5 bases and 5 bases, in that order; junction bases with no gene match: 13. CDR3 in amino acids: CASSPTRTSGTRDNEQFF. For the CDR3, the DNA is TGTGCCAGCAGTCCCACCAGGACTAGCGGGACCCGAGACAATGAGCAGTTCTTC.

The gene calls are TRBV5-1 and TRBJ2-3, with 8 bases lining up with TRBD2. V shed 0 bases, J shed 0 bases, and the junction held 3 bases outside the gene matches. In germline, CDR1 is SGHRS, CDR2 YFSETQ. The CDR3 is 16 amino acids. The chain's CDR3 is CASSLVLAGSTDTQYF. The CDR3 DNA sequence: TGCGCCAGCAGCTTGGTCCTAGCGGGCAGCACAGATACGCAGTATTTT.

Comment on this clone: Other DNA sequences within the sample encode an identical CDR3. V is TRBV6-5 and J is TRBJ1-1; TRBD1 agrees at 7 bases. Germline V CDR1 and CDR2: MNHEY, SVGAGI. The CDR3 length is 14 residues. Losses at the gene ends were 5 bases for V and 2 bases for J; bases not matched to a gene: 5. CDR3 DNA: TGTGCCAGCAGTCGAGACAGGGTCAACACTGAAGCTTTCTTT. Encoded protein: CASSRDRVNTEAFF.

This clone was observed a single time. This sequence joins TRBV11-3 and TRBJ2-7, with no clear D. The ends were cut back, 1 base at V and 2 bases at J, with 12 bases in the middle. CDR3 length: 15 residues. CDR1 and CDR2 (germline): SGHNT, YENEEA. The CDR3: CASSLASSTPYEQYF. In nucleotides, the CDR3 is TGTGCCAGCAGCTTAGCTTCTAGTACCCCCTACGAGCAGTACTTC.

This clone was found a few times. V usage is TRBV5-6 and J usage is TRBJ2-7; D gene uncertain. This CDR3 is 13 amino acids long. CDR1 and CDR2 from the germline V gene are SGHDT and YYEEEE. V was pared by 0 bases and J by 3 bases, with 7 bases between. The CDR3 DNA is TGTGCCAGCAGCTTGGGTCACAGCTACGAGCAGTACTTC. This codes for CASSLGHSYEQYF. Together with reference TRBV5-6 and TRBJ2-7, the CDR3 gives the full variable domain: DAGVTQSPTHLIKTRGQQVTLRCSPKSGHDTVSWYQQALGQGPQFIFQYYEEEERQRGNFPDRFSGHQFPNYSSELNVNALLLGDSALYLCASSLGHSYEQYFGPGTRLTVT.

The chain links TRBV6-5 to TRBJ2-1; D is unresolved. The CDR3 consists of 15 residues. Looked up from germline, CDR1 is MNHEY and CDR2 is SVGAGI. Trimming took 5 bases from V and 0 from J, leaving 11 bases between them. This CDR3 reads CASSTTLSSYNEQFF. DNA for the CDR3: TGTGCCAGCAGTACGACACTTAGCTCCTACAATGAGCAGTTCTTC.

CDR3 DNA sequence: TGTGCCAGCAGCCCAGGGGGGTACAGCAATCAGCCCCAGCATTTT. It translates to CASSPGGYSNQPQHF. V is TRBV7-2 and J is TRBJ1-5, with 7 bases aligning to TRBD1. Trimming at V came to 5 bases and at J to 1 base, leaving 5 bases not matched to a gene. Germline V gene lookup returns CDR1 SGHTA and CDR2 FQGNSA. The CDR3 spans 15 residues. Filled out from reference TRBV7-2 and TRBJ1-5, the complete variable domain reads GAGVSQSPSNKVTEKGKDVELRCDPISGHTALYWYRQSLGQGLEFLIYFQGNSAPDKSGLPSDRFSAERTGGSVSTLTIQRTQQEDSAVYLCASSPGGYSNQPQHFGDGTRLSIL.

The gene calls are TRBV6-5 and TRBJ1-1; D remains ambiguous. V was cut by 5 bases and J by 4 bases, with 14 bases left in between. The CDR3 totals 14 residues. The V gene's germline CDR1 is MNHEY and CDR2 SVGAGI. The CDR3: CASSHGEGGTEAFF. The CDR3 bases are TGTGCCAGCAGTCACGGGGAGGGCGGCACTGAAGCTTTCTTT.